This passage covers 27 T cell receptor beta chains from one sample sequenced in a study of OX40 agonist ivuxolimab in advanced cancers. Library preparation was by the immunoSEQ multiplex PCR assay. TCRdb re-hosts the immuneACCESS table, in-frame sequences only. Its copies lack some clones; in the studies checked, an unresolved V gene accounts for under half of them, and the cause for the rest is not known. Present in this sample are 55,000 to 75,000 clones, 80% to 85% of which were seen just once. Around 9.9% of the sample is taken by the ten largest. The sequences come from CD4+ or CD8+ T cells sorted from blood, collected in a trial of the OX40 agonist ivuxolimab. These receptors all stem from an adult with an advanced solid tumor such as melanoma, head and neck, liver or kidney cancer.

The chain uses TRBV27 and TRBJ2-1; TRBD2 is a possible D gene (6 bases). V was cut by 3 bases and J by 0 bases, with 12 bases left in between. Germline CDR1 and CDR2: MNHEY and SMNVEV (reference sequence). CDR3 length: 16 residues. The CDR3 loop reads CASSFGLGGSYNEQFF. The CDR3, as DNA: TGTGCCAGCAGTTTCGGTTTGGGGGGCTCCTACAATGAGCAGTTCTTC.

The chain has TRBV4-1 and TRBJ1-2; 9 bases map to TRBD1. Trimming removed 1 base from V and 10 bases from J; junction bases left unmatched: 4. This CDR3 is 13 amino acids long. Germline V gene data show CDR1 as MGHRA and CDR2 as YSYEKL. CDR3 region: CASSQGDRAYYTF. The DNA of the CDR3 is TGCGCCAGCAGCCAAGGGGACAGGGCCTACTACACCTTC.

The chain links TRBV6-1 to TRBJ1-2, with D perhaps matching TRBD1 (5 bases). Germline V lookup: CDR1 MNHNS, CDR2 SASEGT. V was trimmed by 3 bases and J by 5 bases, leaving 19 bases between them. This CDR3 is 16 amino acids long. The CDR3 bases are TGTGCCAGCAGTGATAGGGGAACCCGAGGGTCTTATGGCTACACCTTC. This encodes CASSDRGTRGSYGYTF.

The chain is built from TRBV21-1 and TRBJ1-1; the D call TRBD1 from the table was never checked on the DNA. TRBV21-1 is a recognized pseudogene. CDR3 size: 16 residues. The CDR3 region is CASSKGPRGRNTEAFF. As DNA, the CDR3 is TGTGCCAGCAGCAAAGGGCCCAGGGGACGGAACACTGAAGCTTTCTTT.

This chain joins TRBV2 and TRBJ1-4; a possible D gene is TRBD1 (5 bases). Trimming cost V 6 bases and J 6 bases, with 29 bases left between them. Per germline, CDR1 SNHLY and CDR2 FYNNEI. The CDR3 contains 19 residues. The CDR3 DNA sequence: TGTGCCAGCAGCACAACGCATCAGGGCCCTGAGCGTATGGATGAAAAACTGTTTTTT. Translation gives CASSTTHQGPERMDEKLFF.

The chain couples TRBV28 to TRBJ2-3; 10 positions agree with TRBD2. The V and J ends lost 9 bases and 4 bases, in that order; junction bases with no gene match: 7. The length of the CDR3 is 14 residues. Germline loops: CDR1 MDHEN, CDR2 SYDVKM. The CDR3 loop reads CASISGGAADTQYF. CDR3 in DNA: TGTGCCAGTATCAGCGGGGGGGCCGCAGATACGCAGTATTTT.

The genes are TRBV9 and TRBJ2-6; D uncertain. CDR3 size: 14 residues. The V gene lost 5 bases and the J gene lost 0 bases, with 6 bases spanning the gap. Germline V gene lookup returns CDR1 SGDLS and CDR2 YYNGEE. The CDR3 sequence is CASSLTSGANVLTF. CDR3 bases: TGTGCCAGCAGTCTAACCTCTGGGGCCAACGTCCTGACTTTC.

This chain joins TRBV12-1 and TRBJ2-2. TRBV12-1 is deemed a pseudogene. The CDR3 is 17 amino acids. The CDR3 DNA is TGTGCCAGCAGCCCACAAGAACGAGACCGCCGCACCGGGGAGCTGTTTTTT. It yields the protein CASSPQERDRRTGELFF.

Points on this clone: The conserved phenylalanine or tryptophan is not found at the CDR3 terminus, so this likely reflects a read error. No DNA is shown, since the ends of the CDR3 on it are uncertain; the CDR3 is the one TCRdb lists. CDR3 protein: CAWSAPTGAPLVI. This chain uses TRBV30 with TRBJ2-7; the table's D call, TRBD1, has no DNA check behind it. The CDR3 numbers 13 amino acids, ends counted. The V gene's germline CDR1 is GTSNPN and CDR2 SVGIG (reference sequence).

The chain carries TRBV7-9 and TRBJ1-6; D is ambiguous. V was shortened by 1 base and J by 3 bases, with 4 bases between the two germline ends. CDR1 SEHNR and CDR2 FQNEAQ come from the germline V gene (reference sequence). CDR3 length: 14 residues. For the CDR3, the DNA is TGTGCCAGCAGCTTAGGGGGCTATAATTCACCCCTCCACTTT. It translates to CASSLGGYNSPLHF.

This clone was observed a single time. The J gene is TRBJ2-4, the V gene TRBV29-1; D is unclear. V lost 3 bases to trimming and J lost 3 bases, with 9 bases between them. This CDR3 is 13 amino acids long. The germline CDR1 and CDR2 sequences are SQVTM and ANQGSEA. The CDR3 DNA reads as TGCAGCGTTGAGGGGAACGTCAAAAACATTCAGTACTTC. Encoded protein: CSVEGNVKNIQYF.

The gene calls are TRBV10-2 and TRBJ1-1, with D tentatively TRBD1 (5 bases). Trimming took 4 bases from V and 1 from J, leaving 13 bases between them. Germline V CDR1 and CDR2: WSHSY, SAAADI. This CDR3 has 15 residues. Written as DNA, the CDR3 is TGCGCCAGCAGTGGTGGGGAGGGGAGGAACACTGAAGCTTTCTTT. Translated, it gives CASSGGEGRNTEAFF.

The V and J genes are TRBV27 and TRBJ2-5, with D unresolved. With the DNA end fitting TRBJ2-7 better, the J assignment may be wrong. The CDR3 consists of 13 residues. From germline, CDR1 is MNHEY and CDR2 SMNVEV (reference sequence). CDR3 DNA: TGTGCCAGCAGTTCAAATGGGCCCTACGAGCAGTACTTC. As protein: CASSSNGPYEQYF.

V gene TRBV30 combines with J gene TRBJ2-5, with D hard to call. Trimming stripped 0 bases from V and 5 bases from J, with 10 bases between. The CDR3 is made up of 13 amino acids. Germline V gives CDR1 GTSNPN, CDR2 SVGIG (reference sequence). CDR3 loop: CAWSVLEGETQYF. In DNA form, the CDR3 reads TGTGCCTGGAGTGTTCTGGAAGGGGAGACCCAGTACTTC.

This clone was detected only a few times. The chain has TRBV2 and TRBJ2-3, with 16 positions matching TRBD2. Germline CDR1 is SNHLY and CDR2 is FYNNEI. Trimming at V came to 5 bases and at J to 4 bases, leaving 3 bases not matched to a gene. This CDR3 has 16 residues. The CDR3 DNA reads TGTGCCAGCAGTCCGGGACTAGCGGGAGGGCCAGATACGCAGTATTTT. Its protein is CASSPGLAGGPDTQYF. Full variable domain (rest looked up from reference TRBV2 and TRBJ2-3): EPEVTQTPSHQVTQMGQEVILRCVPISNHLYFYWYRQILGQKVEFLVSFYNNEISEKSEIFDDQFSVERPDGSNFTLKIRSTKLEDSAMYFCASSPGLAGGPDTQYFGPGTRLTVL.

This clone has just one count. The chain links TRBV29-1 to TRBJ1-1; D gene ambiguous. Trimming removed 4 bases at V and 2 bases at J, with 11 bases between. The CDR3 contains 13 residues. CDR1 and CDR2 from the germline V gene are SQVTM and ANQGSEA. CDR3 bases: TGCAGCGTTGTAGGGCTCAAAAACACTGAAGCTTTCTTT. Translated: CSVVGLKNTEAFF. The full variable domain, completed using reference TRBV29-1 and TRBJ1-1, is SAVISQKPSRDICQRGTSLTIQCQVDSQVTMMFWYRQQPGQSLTLIATANQGSEATYESGFVIDKFPISRPNLTFSTLTVSNMSPEDSSIYLCSVVGLKNTEAFFGQGTRLTVV.

The chain links TRBV30 to TRBJ2-3; weak D call: TRBD1 (5 bases). The length of the CDR3 is 15 residues. Germline CDR1 and CDR2: GTSNPN and SVGIG (reference sequence). The ends were cut back, 0 bases at V and 2 bases at J, with 12 bases in the middle. The CDR3 spells CAWSVQDRNTDTQYF. In nucleotides, the CDR3 is TGTGCCTGGAGTGTACAAGACAGAAACACAGATACGCAGTATTTT.

This chain uses TRBV19 with TRBJ2-5; no definite D call. The CDR3 spans 12 residues. Trimming stripped 5 bases from V and 2 bases from J, with 6 bases between. Germline CDR1 and CDR2: LNHDA and SQIVND (reference sequence). The CDR3, as DNA: TGTGCCAGTAGTCTCACACAAGAGACCCAGTACTTC. Translated: CASSLTQETQYF.

The chain has TRBV6-1 and TRBJ2-5; 11 nucleotides align to TRBD2. Trimming at V came to 9 bases and at J to 5 bases, leaving 8 bases not matched to a gene. CDR1 is MNHNS, CDR2 SASEGT, per germline. The CDR3 runs to 14 residues. CDR3: CARLLAGAGETQYF. CDR3 sequence (DNA): TGTGCCAGATTACTAGCGGGGGCTGGGGAGACCCAGTACTTC.

This clone has more than one count but fewer than ten. The chain links TRBV6-1 to TRBJ2-7; TRBD1 aligns across 8 bases. The CDR3 covers 17 residues. CDR1 is MNHNS, CDR2 SASEGT, per germline. With 4 bases clipped from V and 0 bases from J, the junction kept 11 bases outside the gene matches. The chain's CDR3 is CASSGTTGTGVSYEQYF. The CDR3 DNA is TGTGCCAGCAGTGGAACCACCGGGACAGGAGTCTCCTACGAGCAGTACTTC.

This clone has a handful of counts. This chain links TRBV19 with TRBJ2-3; D is undetermined. The CDR3 spans 13 residues. The V gene's germline CDR1 is LNHDA and CDR2 SQIVND (reference sequence). V gave up 0 bases and J gave up 9 bases, with 10 bases separating them. In DNA, the CDR3 is TGTGCCAGTAGTATAGATGCCGCCACAACGCAGTATTTT. Translation gives CASSIDAATTQYF. Filled out from reference TRBV19 and TRBJ2-3, the complete variable domain reads DGGITQSPKYLFRKEGQNVTLSCEQNLNHDAMYWYRQDPGQGLRLIYYSQIVNDFQKGDIAEGYSVSREKKESFPLTVTSAQKNPTAFYLCASSIDAATTQYFGPGTRLTVL.

The chain employs TRBV27 and TRBJ1-5, with D unresolved. The ends were cut back, 3 bases at V and 0 bases at J, with 9 bases in the middle. Germline-derived CDR1 and CDR2 are MNHEY and SMNVEV (reference sequence). The CDR3 totals 15 residues. The CDR3 spells CASSLSRYSNQPQHF. DNA for the CDR3: TGTGCCAGCAGTTTGAGCCGTTATAGCAATCAGCCCCAGCATTTT.

The CDR3 protein is CASSSNRGYEQYV. For the CDR3, the DNA is TGTGCCAGCAGCTCCAACAGGGGCTACGAGCAGTACGTC. The rearrangement uses TRBV7-2 and TRBJ2-7; 7 nucleotides agree with TRBD1. J gave up 3 bases and V 4 bases, and 3 bases lay outside the gene matches. CDR3 size: 13 residues. CDR1 and CDR2 (germline): SGHTA, FQGNSA.

This sequence joins TRBV5-1 and TRBJ2-7; 7 bases map to TRBD1. V shed 7 bases and J 1 base; nucleotides not matched to a gene: 8. Germline assignment: CDR1 SGHRS and CDR2 YFSETQ. This CDR3 is built from 14 residues. Written as DNA, the CDR3 is TGCGCCAGCGCCACAGGGGTCCCGTCCTACGAGCAGTACTTC. Translation: CASATGVPSYEQYF. Looking up the rest from reference TRBV5-1 and TRBJ2-7 gives the full variable domain: KAGVTQTPRYLIKTRGQQVTLSCSPISGHRSVSWYQQTPGQGLQFLFEYFSETQRNKGNFPGRFSGRQFSNSRSEMNVSTLELGDSALYLCASATGVPSYEQYFGPGTRLTVT.

The V call is TRBV19, the J call TRBJ2-2; perhaps TRBD2 as D (6 bases). Trimming removed 5 bases at V and 0 bases at J, with 13 bases between. The CDR3 runs 16 residues. CDR1 is LNHDA, CDR2 SQIVND, per germline (reference sequence). DNA for the CDR3: TGTGCCAGTAGTTCCCGTGCGGGGTCGAACACCGGGGAGCTGTTTTTT. Residues: CASSSRAGSNTGELFF.

The chain couples TRBV28 to TRBJ2-5; perhaps TRBD2 as D (6 bases). The CDR3 runs 15 residues. The V and J ends lost 2 bases and 0 bases respectively, with 10 bases between them. The germline gives CDR1 MDHEN, CDR2 SYDVKM. CDR3 sequence: CASSLAGSNQETQYF. The CDR3, as DNA: TGTGCCAGCAGTTTAGCGGGGTCTAACCAAGAGACCCAGTACTTC.

This chain connects TRBV6-8 to TRBJ2-3, with D perhaps matching TRBD1 (6 bases). Trimming cost V 0 bases and J 4 bases, with 8 bases left between them. Germline loops: CDR1 MNHGY, CDR2 SAAAGT. This CDR3 has 14 amino acids. The CDR3 bases are TGTGCCAGCAGTTACTCGTGGGGGCCAGATACGCAGTATTTT. Protein sequence: CASSYSWGPDTQYF.